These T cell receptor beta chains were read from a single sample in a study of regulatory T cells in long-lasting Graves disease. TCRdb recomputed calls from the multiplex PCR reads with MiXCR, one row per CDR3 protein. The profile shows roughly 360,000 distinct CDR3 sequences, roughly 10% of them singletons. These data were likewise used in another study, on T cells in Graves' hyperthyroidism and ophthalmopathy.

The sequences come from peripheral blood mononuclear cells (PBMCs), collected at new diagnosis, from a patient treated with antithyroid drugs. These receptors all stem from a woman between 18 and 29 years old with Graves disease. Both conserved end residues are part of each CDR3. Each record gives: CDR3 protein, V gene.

CDR3 protein: CASTTGTRQYF; V gene: TRBV6-1
CDR3 protein: CASSYSTGNTGELFF; V gene: TRBV6-6
CDR3 protein: CASSVQGAPGGKLFF; V gene: TRBV11-1
CDR3 protein: CASSSPWGVTSGIQFEQFF; V gene: TRBV5-4
CDR3 protein: CATRRGVGSSYNEQFF; V gene: TRBV24-1
CDR3 protein: CASSPDTSGANVLTF; V gene: TRBV18
CDR3 protein: CSAQLRDSNEKLFF; V gene: TRBV20-1
CDR3 protein: CASSLEPANTEAFF; V gene: TRBV3-1
CDR3 protein: CASSPLSRADTQYF; V gene: TRBV12-3/TRBV12-4
CDR3 protein: CASSIRYGSLLDGYTF; V gene: TRBV25-1
CDR3 protein: CASILAGEYNEQFF; V gene: TRBV6-1
CDR3 protein: CASSQGPTVDTQYF; V gene: TRBV7-3
CDR3 protein: CASSLGQESEAFF; V gene: TRBV18
CDR3 protein: CASGGPGQAGNTIYF; V gene: TRBV27
CDR3 protein: CASSQQGLGETQYF; V gene: TRBV2
CDR3 protein: CASSPGGVRTEAFF; V gene: TRBV12-3/TRBV12-4
CDR3 protein: CASSLGSGRPPSQETQYF; V gene: TRBV28
CDR3 protein: CASSRDPTDTQYF; V gene: TRBV7-2
CDR3 protein: CASSLEGAGSDTQYF; V gene: TRBV7-6
CDR3 protein: CASTRRQGAVNTEAFF; V gene: TRBV28
CDR3 protein: CASSLGHRITGELFF; V gene: TRBV7-9
CDR3 protein: CSVPGDTQYF; V gene: TRBV29-1
CDR3 protein: CASSLEGGLGTGELFF; V gene: TRBV7-3
CDR3 protein: CASMGEPVYEQYF; V gene: TRBV28
CDR3 protein: CASSETPRGTDTQYF; V gene: TRBV6-1
CDR3 protein: CATPGTLQETQYF; V gene: TRBV10-1
CDR3 protein: CASAYRHVRTGELFF; V gene: TRBV28
CDR3 protein: CATSDARDVTDTQYF; V gene: TRBV24-1
CDR3 protein: CASSQWEGAGETQYF; V gene: TRBV11-2
CDR3 protein: CATSGPDRPDSGANVLTF; V gene: TRBV24-1
CDR3 protein: CSAGGGASPAYGYTF; V gene: TRBV20-1
CDR3 protein: CASSPHRAGRPGELFF; V gene: TRBV7-6
CDR3 protein: CREEGLGTDTQYF; V gene: TRBV20-1
CDR3 protein: CASSEGAGGPNEQFF; V gene: TRBV6-1
CDR3 protein: CASSLPGAGMNTEAFF; V gene: TRBV7-2
CDR3 protein: CASSLGGSYGYTF; V gene: TRBV12-3/TRBV12-4
CDR3 protein: CASSRTTGQWVNEQFF; V gene: TRBV7-2
CDR3 protein: CSVELTGEGNIQYF; V gene: TRBV29-1
CDR3 protein: CASSLMGSRGRQQPQHF; V gene: TRBV7-6
CDR3 protein: CASTLRRTKSGQYF; V gene: TRBV12-3/TRBV12-4
CDR3 protein: CSVELDRGSNEQFF; V gene: TRBV29-1
CDR3 protein: CAWGDGAGQETQYF; V gene: TRBV30
CDR3 protein: CATSDMATGEAPPNEQFF; V gene: TRBV24-1
CDR3 protein: CSGIWAGELFF; V gene: TRBV29-1
CDR3 protein: CASSLLEDEQFF; V gene: TRBV28
CDR3 protein: CASSLAHRGKETQYF; V gene: TRBV7-6
CDR3 protein: CASSFLYSGSPLHF; V gene: TRBV7-2